A selection of T cell receptor beta chains follows, all from one sample in a study of Graves' ophthalmopathy and Graves' hyperthyroidism. TCRdb reprocessed the multiplex PCR reads via MiXCR and lists one record per CDR3 protein. The top ten hold roughly 46% of the sample, which has almost 750,000 distinct CDR3 sequences, approximately 40% seen once. Specimen: peripheral blood. The origin of the receptors is an adult man with Graves' ophthalmopathy. CDR3s include the opening cysteine and the closing phenylalanine or tryptophan. The order of the fields is clone size, CDR3 length, D gene, V gene, J gene, CDR3 protein, CDR3 DNA. A D gene is named only where the DNA matches it firmly. Not all rows give a size; the values are once, few, many and, for expanded clones, a class.

>few|18|TRBD1|TRBV7-9|TRBJ2-2
CASSSWGQGSGNTGELFF
TGTGCCAGCAGCTCCTGGGGACAGGGCAGCGGGAACACCGGGGAGCTGTTTTTT
>NA|16|NA|TRBV19|TRBJ1-1
CASGGGLGRQTTEAFF
TGTGCCAGTGGGGGGGGATTGGGGAGACAGACTACTGAAGCTTTCTTT
>many|12|NA|TRBV29-1|TRBJ1-4
CSVVSDSGKLFF
TGCAGCGTTGTATCGGACTCGGGAAAACTGTTTTTT
>NA|16|TRBD1|TRBV20-1|TRBJ1-1
CSASPGQRTWDTEAFF
TGCAGTGCTAGCCCGGGACAGCGGACGTGGGACACTGAAGCTTTCTTT
>few|15|NA|TRBV2|TRBJ2-5
CASSERTLRQETQYF
TGTGCCAGCAGTGAACGTACACTCCGACAAGAGACCCAGTACTTC
>few|15|NA|TRBV19|TRBJ1-2
CASSIAGPQTYGYTF
TGTGCCAGTAGTATTGCGGGCCCTCAGACCTATGGCTACACCTTC
>NA|14|NA|TRBV7-9|TRBJ2-1
CASSPGAHYNEQFF
TGTGCCAGCAGCCCGGGGGCCCACTACAATGAGCAGTTCTTC
>many|13|NA|TRBV7-9|TRBJ2-7
CASRRTVGYEQYF
TGTGCCAGCAGACGGACAGTTGGCTACGAGCAGTACTTC
>NA|14|NA|TRBV10-3|TRBJ2-7
CASSYFPGTYEQYF
TGTGCCAGCAGTTACTTCCCAGGGACCTACGAGCAGTACTTC
>few|15|NA|TRBV20-1|TRBJ1-2
CSARGFEQANYGYTF
TGCAGTGCTAGAGGGTTTGAGCAGGCCAACTATGGCTACACCTTC
>many|13|NA|TRBV7-9|TRBJ2-6
CASSLGGANVLTF
TGTGCCAGCAGCCTCGGGGGGGCCAACGTCCTGACTTTC
>NA|15|NA|TRBV20-1|TRBJ2-2
CSARVSGLAPGELFF
TGCAGTGCTAGAGTGTCCGGGCTAGCGCCCGGGGAGCTGTTTTTT
>NA|15|TRBD1|TRBV19|TRBJ2-7
CASSQIRDRDYEQYF
TGTGCCAGTAGCCAGATCCGCGACAGGGACTACGAGCAGTACTTC
>many|13|NA|TRBV19|TRBJ2-5
CASKGVYQETQYF
TGTGCCAGTAAGGGCGTGTACCAAGAGACCCAGTACTTC
>many|13|NA|TRBV7-9|TRBJ2-7
CASSLGPSYEQYF
TGTGCCAGCAGCTTAGGTCCCTCCTACGAGCAGTACTTC
>NA|13|TRBD1|TRBV25-1|TRBJ1-4
CASSPGGFEKLFF
TGTGCCAGCAGTCCAGGGGGGTTCGAAAAACTGTTTTTT
>many|12|NA|TRBV29-1|TRBJ1-1
CSGDGGNTEAFF
TGCAGCGGCGACGGGGGGAACACTGAAGCTTTCTTT
>NA|15|NA|TRBV20-1|TRBJ2-5
CSARDPAGRKETQYF
TGCAGTGCTAGAGATCCCGCAGGCCGGAAAGAGACCCAGTACTTC
>NA|14|NA|TRBV12-3/TRBV12-4|TRBJ1-2
CASSPGDRSDGYTF
TGTGCCAGCAGTCCAGGAGACAGGTCGGATGGCTACACCTTC
>NA|15|NA|TRBV7-9|TRBJ1-2
CASSPRGGDRYGYTF
TGTGCCAGCAGCCCCCGAGGGGGAGACAGATATGGCTACACCTTC
>NA|15|TRBD1|TRBV10-3|TRBJ1-1
CAIRPGDSGNTEAFF
TGTGCCATCAGACCTGGGGACAGCGGTAACACTGAAGCTTTCTTT
>NA|14|TRBD1|TRBV5-6|TRBJ2-7
CASSLGTGLNEQYF
TGTGCCAGCAGCTTGGGGACAGGGTTGAACGAGCAGTACTTC
>NA|15|NA|TRBV2|TRBJ1-1
CASSPPGLPNTEAFF
TGTGCCAGCAGCCCGCCGGGACTCCCGAACACTGAAGCTTTCTTT
>NA|14|NA|TRBV10-3|TRBJ2-7
CAINIQGTSYEQYF
TGTGCCATCAATATACAGGGCACCAGCTACGAGCAGTACTTC